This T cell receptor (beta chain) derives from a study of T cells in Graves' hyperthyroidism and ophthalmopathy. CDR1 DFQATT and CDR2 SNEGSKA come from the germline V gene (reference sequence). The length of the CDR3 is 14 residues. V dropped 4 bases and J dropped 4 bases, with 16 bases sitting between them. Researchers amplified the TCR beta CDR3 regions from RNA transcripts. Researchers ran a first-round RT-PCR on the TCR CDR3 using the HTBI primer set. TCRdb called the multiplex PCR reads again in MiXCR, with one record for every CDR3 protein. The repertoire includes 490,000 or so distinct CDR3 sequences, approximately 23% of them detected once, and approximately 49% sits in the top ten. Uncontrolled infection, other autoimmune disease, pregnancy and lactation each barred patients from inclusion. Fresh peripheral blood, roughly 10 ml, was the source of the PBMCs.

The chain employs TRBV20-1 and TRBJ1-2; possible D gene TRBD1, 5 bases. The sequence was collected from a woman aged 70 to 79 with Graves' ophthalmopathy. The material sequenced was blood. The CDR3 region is CSATPGHRTYGYTF. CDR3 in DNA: TGCAGTGCTACCCCGGGCCACAGGACCTATGGCTACACCTTC.